This T cell receptor beta chain derives from a study of CD4 T cells in relation to SARS-CoV-2 and coronaviruses. The length of the CDR3 is 15 residues. From germline, CDR1 is SNHLY and CDR2 FYNNEI. The germline V and J ends were trimmed by 10 bases and 2 bases, with 19 bases remaining between them. The data were produced by immunoSEQ multiplex PCR, yet TCRdb's version contains in-frame clones alone and is incomplete. The sample contains 60,000 to 80,000 clones, around 86% of which appear only once. The unexposed donors gave CD4+ T cells in about 2010-2018, prior to COVID-19. V gene TRBV2 combines with J gene TRBJ2-3, with TRBD2 as a possible D gene (7 bases). What was sequenced was memory CD4+ T cells from PBMCs. The sequence was obtained from a human donor in good health. CDR3 in amino acids: CAIRGGGASTDTQYF. CDR3 nucleotide sequence: TGTGCCATTAGGGGGGGCGGGGCCTCCACAGATACGCAGTATTTT.